The 22 T cell receptor beta chains below all came from one sample that was sequenced in a study of CD4 and CD8 cells across lung adenocarcinoma regions. TCRdb called the PCR reads again in MiXCR, with one record for every CDR3 protein. Found here are about 10,000 distinct CDR3 sequences, more than 35% of them singletons; the top ten hold 30% to 40%. What was sequenced was CD8+ T cells from the margin of a lung tumor. The source of these receptors is a male donor with lung adenocarcinoma. The CD4 and CD8 labels of this study may be unreliable.

The CDR3 sequence: CGVSGRGAKNIQYF. For the CDR3, the DNA is TGTGGCGTCTCGGGGCGGGGAGCGAAAAACATTCAGTACTTC. The genes are TRBV6-1 and TRBJ2-4; a possible D gene is TRBD2 (6 bases). The CDR3 is 14 amino acids. The V gene's germline CDR1 is MNHNS and CDR2 SASEGT.

This clonotype was seen only a few times. The J gene is TRBJ2-1, the V gene TRBV7-3; D uncertain. V gave up 5 bases and J gave up 10 bases, with 12 bases separating them. Germline loops: CDR1 SGHTA, CDR2 FQGTGA. The CDR3 extends over 12 amino acids. As DNA, the CDR3 is TGTGCCAGCAGCCCCGATTCGTCGGAGCAGTTCTTC. It codes for CASSPDSSEQFF.

The sample holds many counts of this clonotype. J is TRBJ2-1 and V is TRBV7-3; weak D call: TRBD2 (6 bases). V dropped 4 bases and J dropped 9 bases, with 10 bases sitting between them. CDR1 is SGHTA and CDR2 is FQGTGA in the germline V gene. The length of the CDR3 is 12 residues. CDR3 region: CASSSTGGEQFF. The CDR3 DNA reads TGTGCCAGCAGCTCCACCGGGGGTGAGCAGTTCTTC.

The J gene is TRBJ2-5, the V gene TRBV15; 7 bases are a match to TRBD2. TRBJ2-1 explains the end of the DNA better; the J call may be wrong. The CDR3 has 15 amino acids. CDR1 and CDR2 (germline): LNHNV, YYDKDF (reference sequence). The CDR3 region is CATSRDPGQGGEQFF. The CDR3 nucleotides read TGTGCCACCAGCAGAGATCCCGGGCAGGGAGGGGAGCAGTTCTTC.

This chain joins TRBV20-1 and TRBJ2-1; 8 bases match TRBD2. The tail of the sequence fits TRBJ2-7 better, so the J call may be wrong. The CDR3 totals 14 residues. The V gene's germline CDR1 is DFQATT and CDR2 SNEGSKA (reference sequence). The CDR3 is CSARHTLAGLEQYF. The CDR3 nucleotides read TGCAGTGCTAGACACACTCTAGCGGGCCTCGAGCAGTACTTC.

This clonotype was observed at least ten times. The chain employs TRBV5-4 and TRBJ2-1, with TRBD2 matching 7 bases. Germline CDR1 SGHNT, CDR2 YYREEE (reference sequence). V lost 0 bases, J lost 7 bases, and 7 bases stayed unmatched. The CDR3 spans 15 residues. CDR3 bases: TGTGCCAGCAGCTTGGGCGGGGGAGTAATGAATGAGCAGTTCTTC. Translated, it gives CASSLGGGVMNEQFF.

This clonotype has a handful of counts. The V call is TRBV3-1, the J call TRBJ2-1, with a weak D call TRBD2 (6 bases). Trimming left V 1 base short and J 0 bases short, with 10 bases between. This CDR3 is 16 amino acids long. Germline values: CDR1 LGHDT, CDR2 YNNKEL (reference sequence). CDR3 DNA sequence: TGTGCCAGCAGCCAAGGAGCTAGCGACTCCTACAATGAGCAGTTCTTC. Amino acids: CASSQGASDSYNEQFF.

With respect to this clonotype: The junction departs from the called germline gene at one end, perhaps through a read error. The J gene is TRBJ2-3, the V gene TRBV6-1; no reliable D call. This CDR3 spans 14 amino acids. CDR1 and CDR2 from the germline V gene are MNHNS and SASEGT. CDR3 residues: CASIQAVSTDTQFF. CDR3 sequence (DNA): TGTGCCAGCATTCAGGCCGTGAGCACAGATACGCAGTTTTTT.

Within the sample, this clonotype is medium-sized. The chain recombines TRBV6-5 with TRBJ1-1, with 7 nucleotides matching TRBD1. Germline assignment: CDR1 MNHEY and CDR2 SVGAGI. With V trimmed by 7 bases and J by 0 bases, 8 bases remained unmatched. The CDR3 loop spans 15 amino acids. CDR3 protein: CASIRKTGMNTEAFF. CDR3 nucleotide sequence: TGTGCCAGCATCCGAAAGACAGGGATGAACACTGAAGCTTTCTTT.

This clonotype appeared a few times. The genes are TRBV6-1 and TRBJ2-1; 9 bases match TRBD2. J was trimmed by 4 bases and V by 1 base; bases with no gene match: 5. The CDR3 is 16 amino acids. The germline gives CDR1 MNHNS, CDR2 SASEGT. The CDR3 nucleotides are TGTGCCAGCAGTGAAGTGGAGACTAGCGGTTACAATGAGCAGTTCTTC. Translated: CASSEVETSGYNEQFF.

This clonotype was recorded a few times. The rearrangement links TRBV6-1 to TRBJ2-1; 7 nucleotides align to TRBD2. Germline CDR1 is MNHNS and CDR2 is SASEGT. This CDR3 spans 17 amino acids. J lost 0 bases, V lost 6 bases, and 11 bases had no gene match. The CDR3 DNA follows: TGTGCCAGCAGGGATGGTAGCGGGCACCCCTCCTACAATGAGCAGTTCTTC. Translated, it gives CASRDGSGHPSYNEQFF.

About this clonotype itself: At one boundary the junction diverges from the germline segment, which might be a read error. The chain couples TRBV12-3 or TRBV12-4 to TRBJ2-3; the match to TRBD2 covers 9 bases. The CDR3 spans 15 residues. The CDR3 sequence is CASSSGLAATDTQYF. The CDR3 coding sequence is TGTGCCAGCAGCTCGGGACTAGCAGCCACAGACACGCAGTATTTT.

Comments on this clonotype: This clone may be a read error of a much larger clone one base away. The V gene is TRBV27, the J gene TRBJ2-4; TRBD2 matches 7 bases. Trimming at V came to 1 base and at J to 13 bases, leaving 16 bases not matched to a gene. CDR3 length: 16 residues. Germline loops: CDR1 MNHEY, CDR2 SMNVEV (reference sequence). CDR3 sequence reads: CASSLFLRGVYNEQYF. DNA for the CDR3: TGTGCCAGCAGTTTATTCCTTCGGGGGGTCTACAATGAGCAGTACTTC.

A note on this clonotype: The germline gene is not matched at one end of the junction; a read error may be the cause. The rearrangement joins TRBV6-5 to TRBJ2-1, with D tentatively TRBD2 (7 bases). CDR1 is MNHEY and CDR2 is SVGAGI in the germline V gene. This CDR3 has 15 amino acids. The CDR3 reads CASSYAGGPQNAQFF. CDR3 nucleotide sequence: TGTGCCAGCAGTTACGCCGGGGGGCCCCAAAATGCGCAGTTTTTC.

This clonotype was seen ten or more times. A much larger clone is a single base away; this may be a read error. The rearrangement links TRBV6-1 to TRBJ2-5, with D perhaps matching TRBD2 (6 bases). This CDR3 is 15 amino acids long. Germline loops: CDR1 MNHNS, CDR2 SASEGT. V lost 1 base, J lost 11 bases, and 20 bases lay in between. CDR3 sequence reads: CASSEGGQWGDEQYF. The CDR3 DNA follows: TGTGCCAGCAGTGAAGGGGGCCAGTGGGGGGATGAGCAGTACTTC.

The chain recombines TRBV12-3 or TRBV12-4 with TRBJ2-1; D gene ambiguous. The J call may be mistaken, given a closer DNA end match to TRBJ2-7. This CDR3 contains 15 residues. CDR3: CALGFRPVGTDEQYF. The CDR3 DNA reads TGTGCCCTCGGTTTCAGGCCGGTGGGCACAGATGAGCAGTACTTC.

The CDR3 is CSARDIRESPQETQYF. The CDR3 DNA follows: TGCAGTGCTAGAGATATTCGGGAATCCCCCCAAGAGACCCAGTACTTC. The genes are TRBV20-1 and TRBJ2-5; a weak D match, TRBD2 (5 bases). This CDR3 region has 16 residues. Looked up from germline, CDR1 is DFQATT and CDR2 is SNEGSKA (reference sequence). V gave up 0 bases and J gave up 1 base, with 15 bases separating them.

In this sample, this clonotype turned up a few times. The CDR3 is CASSLDGGALSQETQYF. CDR3 in DNA: TGTGCCAGCAGTCTGGATGGAGGGGCCCTCTCCCAAGAGACCCAGTACTTC. The chain employs TRBV6-1 and TRBJ2-5; D might be TRBD2 (6 bases). Deletions cut 5 bases from V and 1 base from J, with 20 bases between. Germline assignment: CDR1 MNHNS and CDR2 SASEGT. There are 17 residues in the CDR3.

For this clonotype: Its ends do not fully match the called genes, so a read error is possible. V gene TRBV6-1 combines with J gene TRBJ2-4; possible D gene TRBD1, 6 bases. The CDR3 runs 13 residues. CDR1 is MNHNS, CDR2 SASEGT, per germline. In DNA, the CDR3 is TGTGCCAGCAGTGAGAGGGGGAAAAGCATTCAGTACTTC. Translating gives CASSERGKSIQYF.

This clonotype has more than one count but fewer than ten. The chain links TRBV6-1 to TRBJ2-1, with 7 bases identical to TRBD1. J lost 2 bases, V lost 4 bases, and 5 bases had no gene match. Germline CDR1 and CDR2: MNHNS and SASEGT. The CDR3 consists of 15 residues. The CDR3 DNA sequence: TGTGCCAGCAGTGCTACAGGGGTCGCCTACAATGAGCAGTTCTTC. This encodes CASSATGVAYNEQFF.

The genes are TRBV5-3 and TRBJ2-1; D uncertain. TRBV5-3 is known as an ORF, though its function is uncertain. The CDR3 runs to 12 residues. The germline V and J ends were trimmed by 0 bases and 6 bases, with 4 bases remaining between them. The DNA for the CDR3 is TGTGCCAGAAGCTTGGGTCCCAATGAGCAGTTCTTC. Encoded protein: CARSLGPNEQFF.

This clonotype showed up just a few times. The V call is TRBV6-1, the J call TRBJ1-2; 10 nucleotides line up with TRBD1. The length of the CDR3 is 15 residues. CDR1 is MNHNS, CDR2 SASEGT, per germline. The ends lost 6 bases at V and 7 bases at J; junction bases unmatched: 11. CDR3 in DNA: TGTGCCAGCAGACTACCCCCGGGACAGGGGCCTGGCTACACCTTC. This gives the protein CASRLPPGQGPGYTF.